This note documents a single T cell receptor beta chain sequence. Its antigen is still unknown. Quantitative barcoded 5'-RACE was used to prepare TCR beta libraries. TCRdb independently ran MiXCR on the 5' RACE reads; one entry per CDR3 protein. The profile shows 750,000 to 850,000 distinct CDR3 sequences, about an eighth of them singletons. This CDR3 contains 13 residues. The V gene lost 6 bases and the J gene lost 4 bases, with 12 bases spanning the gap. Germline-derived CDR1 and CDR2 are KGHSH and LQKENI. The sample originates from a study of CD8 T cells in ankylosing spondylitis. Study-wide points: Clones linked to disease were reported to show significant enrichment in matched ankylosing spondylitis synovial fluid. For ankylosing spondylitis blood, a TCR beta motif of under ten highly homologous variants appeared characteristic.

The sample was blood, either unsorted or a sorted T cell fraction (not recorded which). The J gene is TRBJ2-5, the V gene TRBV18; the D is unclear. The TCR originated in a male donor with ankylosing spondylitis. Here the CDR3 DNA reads TGTGCCAGCTCGCCCGGGCTATTAGAGACCCAGTACTTC. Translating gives CASSPGLLETQYF.